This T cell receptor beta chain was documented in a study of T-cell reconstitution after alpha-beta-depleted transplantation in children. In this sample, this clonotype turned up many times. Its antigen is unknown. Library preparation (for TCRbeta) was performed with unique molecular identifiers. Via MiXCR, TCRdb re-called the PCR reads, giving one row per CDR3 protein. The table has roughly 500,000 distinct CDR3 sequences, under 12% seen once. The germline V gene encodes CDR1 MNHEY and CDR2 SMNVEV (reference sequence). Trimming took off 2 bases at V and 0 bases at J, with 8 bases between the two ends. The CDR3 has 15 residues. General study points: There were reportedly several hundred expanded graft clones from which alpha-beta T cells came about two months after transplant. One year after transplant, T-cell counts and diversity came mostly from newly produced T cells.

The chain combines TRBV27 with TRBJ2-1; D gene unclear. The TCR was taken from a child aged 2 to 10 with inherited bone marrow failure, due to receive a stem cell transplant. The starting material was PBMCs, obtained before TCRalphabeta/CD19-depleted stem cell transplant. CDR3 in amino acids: CASSLGSNSYNEQFF. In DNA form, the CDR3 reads TGTGCCAGCAGTTTAGGCTCAAACTCCTACAATGAGCAGTTCTTC.